This T cell receptor beta chain appears in the sequencing data of a study of blood T cell repertoires in COVID-19. Across the study: Sites in the United States, Italy and Spain provided acute and convalescent COVID-19 samples. The cDNA or gDNA used as material had been derived from T cells, B-cell-depleted T cells, or PBMCs.

Source study methods: Quantification of nucleated cells was approximated via reference gene primer amplification. Assay: immunoSEQ multiplex PCR; the TCRdb copy retains only in-frame clones and omits some. V and J calls and clone size are copied from that table; D and trimming were computed from the DNA. The sample lists under 200,000 clones; approximately 80% were seen once. From germline, CDR1 is MNHEY and CDR2 SVGAGI. CDR3 length: 15 amino acids. V lost 5 bases to trimming and J lost 4 bases, with 17 bases between them. Sequencing used peripheral blood. The sequence was obtained from a woman aged 55-75 years with acute or convalescent COVID-19. The chain carries TRBV6-5 and TRBJ1-1; D is uncertain. The DNA of the CDR3 is TGTGCCAGCAGTCCTTGGAGTGAAGCTGTCACTGAAGCTTTCTTT. This sequence encodes CASSPWSEAVTEAFF.